This T cell receptor (beta chain) was documented in a study of metastatic and nonmetastatic thyroid tumors. Overall study results and limits: Relative to benign nodules, malignant thyroid tumors were reportedly characterized by significantly elevated TCR beta diversity in blood and tumor.

This clone has at least ten counts. Its matching antigen is unknown. No patient received treatment before thyroid surgery. With MiXCR, TCRdb reprocessed the PCR reads. The sample carries roughly 12,000 clones, more than 25% recorded once. In germline, CDR1 is MNHEY, CDR2 SVGAGI. The V end was cut by 4 bases, the J end by 2 bases, with 8 bases between. The CDR3 covers 13 residues. Material: adjacent normal tissue. The sequence was collected from a male donor with papillary thyroid cancer or a benign thyroid nodule (not recorded which). Some clones in this sample may be carry-over from other donors' samples. This chain links TRBV6-5 with TRBJ1-1, with D uncertain. CDR3 loop: CASSFTVNTEAFF. CDR3 DNA sequence: TGTGCCAGCAGTTTTACAGTCAACACTGAAGCTTTCTTT.